The sequence of this TCR beta chain was determined in a study of PD-L1 blockade in urothelial cancer. CDR3 length: 15 amino acids. With 2 bases clipped from V and 5 bases from J, the junction kept 8 bases outside the gene matches. Per the germline V gene, CDR1 is SGHTA and CDR2 is FQGNSA. What went into each PCR as a spike was synthetic TCR analog templates. The data were produced by immunoSEQ multiplex PCR, yet TCRdb's version contains in-frame clones alone and is incomplete. The profile shows some 110,000 clones, approximately 90% of them singletons. Time point here: peripheral blood 6 weeks after treatment start.

This material consisted of PBMCs, taken around atezolizumab (anti-PD-L1) treatment. The receptor was derived from a man aged 55 to 70 with urothelial cancer. The V and J genes are TRBV7-2 and TRBJ2-5, with 7 bases matching TRBD2. For the CDR3, the DNA is TGTGCCAGCAGCTTATGGGGGGGGGAGTTCGAGACCCAGTACTTC. Translation gives CASSLWGGEFETQYF.